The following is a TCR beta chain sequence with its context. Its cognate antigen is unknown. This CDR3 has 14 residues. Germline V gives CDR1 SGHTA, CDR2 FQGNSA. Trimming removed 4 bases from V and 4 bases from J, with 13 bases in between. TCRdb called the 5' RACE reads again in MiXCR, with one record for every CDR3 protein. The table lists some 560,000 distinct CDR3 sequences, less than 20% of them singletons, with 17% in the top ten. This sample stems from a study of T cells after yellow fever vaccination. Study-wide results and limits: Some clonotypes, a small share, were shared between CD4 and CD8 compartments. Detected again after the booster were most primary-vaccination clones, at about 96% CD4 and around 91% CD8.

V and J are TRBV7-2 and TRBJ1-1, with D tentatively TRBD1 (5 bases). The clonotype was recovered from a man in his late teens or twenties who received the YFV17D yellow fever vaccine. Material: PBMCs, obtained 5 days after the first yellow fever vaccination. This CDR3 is CASSSVGGPTEAFF. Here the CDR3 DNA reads TGTGCCAGCAGCTCTGTGGGGGGACCCACTGAAGCTTTCTTT.